Each of the 26 T cell receptor beta chains below was sequenced from the same sample in a study of blood T cell repertoires in COVID-19. The table came from immunoSEQ multiplex PCR; TCRdb's copy has only in-frame clones and leaves some out. This sample yields 150,000 to 200,000 clones, of which approximately 90% are seen a single time; approximately 10% belongs to the top ten. Specimen: peripheral blood. These receptors came from a woman in her 70s with COVID-19, enrolled during active disease.

V is TRBV5-1 and J is TRBJ1-4; D call uncertain. Germline CDR1 and CDR2: SGHRS and YFSETQ. The CDR3 totals 15 residues. Trimming cost V 2 bases and J 4 bases, with 12 bases left between them. The CDR3 region is CASSFLGALNEKLFF. CDR3 nucleotides: TGCGCCAGCAGCTTTTTAGGAGCCCTTAATGAAAAACTGTTTTTT.

DNA for the CDR3: TGTGCCAGCAGTCTAAACGGACAGCATGGCTACACCTTC. This translates into CASSLNGQHGYTF. The chain has TRBV27 and TRBJ1-2, with D possibly being TRBD1 (6 bases). V was cut by 5 bases and J by 6 bases, with 13 bases left in between. Germline V gene sequence: CDR1 MNHEY, CDR2 SMNVEV (reference sequence). CDR3 length equals 13 residues.

This chain joins TRBV18 and TRBJ2-3; 9 nucleotides line up with TRBD2. This CDR3 spans 17 amino acids. V dropped 2 bases and J dropped 2; count of bases not matched to a gene: 8. The germline V gene encodes CDR1 KGHSH and CDR2 LQKENI. In nucleotides, the CDR3 is TGTGCCAGCTCACCATTCCCAGCGGGGGGACTCACAGATACGCAGTATTTT. Its protein is CASSPFPAGGLTDTQYF.

The J gene is TRBJ2-3, the V gene TRBV5-4; maybe TRBD2 (7 bases). V gave up 0 bases and J gave up 7 bases, with 9 bases separating them. Germline CDR1 SGHNT, CDR2 YYREEE (reference sequence). The CDR3 extends over 13 amino acids. CDR3 coding DNA: TGTGCCAGCAGCTTGGCGGGGGGCCATACGCAGTATTTT. Translated, it gives CASSLAGGHTQYF.

CDR3 residues: CASSPQGSGYTF. CDR3 bases: TGCGCCAGCAGCCCACAGGGGTCTGGCTACACCTTC. The chain links TRBV5-1 to TRBJ1-2; TRBD1 aligns across 7 bases. CDR1 and CDR2 (germline): SGHRS, YFSETQ. V dropped 4 bases and J dropped 7; count of bases not matched to a gene: 4. There are 12 residues in the CDR3. The full variable domain, completed using reference TRBV5-1 and TRBJ1-2, is KAGVTQTPRYLIKTRGQQVTLSCSPISGHRSVSWYQQTPGQGLQFLFEYFSETQRNKGNFPGRFSGRQFSNSRSEMNVSTLELGDSALYLCASSPQGSGYTFGSGTRLTVV.

On this clone itself: Within the sample, other DNA sequences also encode this same CDR3. The chain's CDR3 is CASSPRGTEAFF. CDR3 sequence (DNA): TGTGCCAGCAGCCCGCGAGGGACTGAAGCTTTCTTT. J is TRBJ1-1 and V is TRBV3-1 (or the pseudogene TRBV3-2); D gene uncertain. V lost 4 bases to trimming and J lost 5 bases, with 8 bases between them. Per the germline V gene, CDR1 is LGHDT and CDR2 is YNNKEL (reference sequence). The CDR3 extends over 12 amino acids.

The V call is TRBV11-2, the J call TRBJ2-1; D is perhaps TRBD2 (6 bases). In germline, CDR1 is SGHAT, CDR2 FQNNGV. This CDR3 is built from 16 residues. Trimming stripped 0 bases from V and 3 bases from J, with 12 bases between. In DNA, the CDR3 is TGTGCCAGCAGCTTAGATGGCGGGGTCAACTACAATGAGCAGTTCTTC. Protein sequence: CASSLDGGVNYNEQFF.

V usage is TRBV19 and J usage is TRBJ2-3; D not certain. CDR1 and CDR2 (germline): LNHDA, SQIVND (reference sequence). This CDR3 has 12 amino acids. Deletions cut 7 bases from V and 2 bases from J, with 7 bases between. CDR3 sequence reads: CASTDNTDTQYF. CDR3 nucleotide sequence: TGTGCCAGTACAGATAACACAGATACGCAGTATTTT.

V is TRBV10-3 and J is TRBJ1-3; no reliable D call. The CDR3 covers 13 residues. The V gene's germline CDR1 is ENHRY and CDR2 SYGVKD. V was cut by 7 bases and J by 2 bases, with 9 bases left in between. In nucleotides, the CDR3 is TGTGCCATCACTCGGGAACCTGGAAACACCATATATTTT. This gives the protein CAITREPGNTIYF.

The chain joins TRBV6-5 to TRBJ1-2; weak D call: TRBD1 (6 bases). The V gene lost 2 bases and the J gene lost 8 bases, with 18 bases spanning the gap. This CDR3 has 15 amino acids. Germline assignment: CDR1 MNHEY and CDR2 SVGAGI. The CDR3 DNA reads as TGTGCCAGCAGTTACGAGACAGGTCCTTACCGGGGCTACACCTTC. This codes for CASSYETGPYRGYTF.

This chain uses TRBV5-1 with TRBJ2-7; 7 bases line up with TRBD1. This CDR3 is built from 15 residues. Unmatched junction bases numbered 9, after V lost 4 bases and J lost 2 bases. The germline V gene has CDR1 SGHRS and CDR2 YFSETQ. DNA of the CDR3: TGCGCCAGCAGCGATTCGACAGGGTCCACCTACGAGCAGTACTTC. It specifies CASSDSTGSTYEQYF.

The rearrangement uses TRBV4-1 and TRBJ1-4; D unresolved. This CDR3 comprises 16 residues. In germline, CDR1 is MGHRA, CDR2 YSYEKL. V shed 5 bases and J shed 0 bases, with 13 bases lying between them. CDR3 loop: CASSSRSRTTNEKLFF. DNA of the CDR3: TGCGCCAGCAGCTCCCGGTCAAGAACAACTAATGAAAAACTGTTTTTT.

The gene calls are TRBV30 and TRBJ1-4, with 7 positions matching TRBD1. The CDR3 runs to 14 residues. Looked up from germline, CDR1 is GTSNPN and CDR2 is SVGIG (reference sequence). V lost 0 bases to trimming and J lost 7 bases; unmatched junction nucleotides: 5. In DNA form, the CDR3 reads TGTGCCTGGAGTGTACAGACAGGGAGTGAAAAACTGTTTTTT. It yields the protein CAWSVQTGSEKLFF.

The chain combines TRBV7-2 with TRBJ1-2; possibly TRBD1 for D (6 bases). Germline V gene sequence: CDR1 SGHTA, CDR2 FQGNSA. The V end was cut by 1 base, the J end by 8 bases, with 8 bases between. There are 12 residues in the CDR3. The CDR3 DNA is TGTGCCAGCAGCTTAGAGGGGGTGGGCTACACCTTC. It specifies CASSLEGVGYTF.

The chain is built from TRBV28 and TRBJ2-1; D is possibly TRBD1 (5 bases). Trimming stripped 2 bases from V and 4 bases from J, with 12 bases between. Germline V lookup: CDR1 MDHEN, CDR2 SYDVKM. The CDR3 is made up of 15 amino acids. CDR3 region: CASSLRQGGYNEQFF. The CDR3 nucleotides read TGTGCCAGCAGTTTAAGGCAGGGTGGGTACAATGAGCAGTTCTTC.

The chain joins TRBV18 to TRBJ2-3; D perhaps matches TRBD1 (6 bases). The V end was cut by 0 bases, the J end by 11 bases, with 12 bases between. Germline V gives CDR1 KGHSH, CDR2 LQKENI. This CDR3 spans 13 amino acids. The chain's CDR3 is CASSPPGAGVQYF. The CDR3 DNA reads as TGTGCCAGCTCACCACCGGGGGCAGGGGTGCAGTATTTT.

This clone turned up a few times. The V and J genes are TRBV18 and TRBJ1-5; D possibly corresponds to TRBD1 (6 bases). Germline values: CDR1 KGHSH, CDR2 LQKENI. The V and J ends lost 2 bases and 4 bases respectively, with 12 bases between them. This CDR3 is built from 15 residues. The CDR3 is CASSPATGSNQPQHF. Here the CDR3 DNA reads TGTGCCAGCTCACCAGCAACAGGGTCGAATCAGCCCCAGCATTTT.

This sequence joins TRBV18 and TRBJ1-1; D call uncertain. Germline V gene sequence: CDR1 KGHSH, CDR2 LQKENI. Deletions cut 6 bases from V and 5 bases from J, with 7 bases between. The CDR3 has 11 amino acids. The CDR3, as DNA: TGTGCCAGCTCGGTGCGAACTGAAGCTTTCTTT. This gives the protein CASSVRTEAFF.

The V gene is TRBV29-1, the J gene TRBJ2-3; the match to TRBD2 covers 8 bases. This CDR3 is built from 14 residues. CDR1 is SQVTM, CDR2 ANQGSEA, per germline. V lost 3 bases to trimming and J lost 5 bases; unmatched junction nucleotides: 7. CDR3 nucleotides: TGCAGCGTTGACGGTAGCGGGGTGGTAGATACGCAGTATTTT. Translation: CSVDGSGVVDTQYF.

This clone is a singleton in its sample. The rearrangement links TRBV28 to TRBJ1-2; TRBD1 aligns across 7 bases. The ends lost 8 bases at V and 7 bases at J; junction bases unmatched: 13. The CDR3 has 14 amino acids. Germline V gene sequence: CDR1 MDHEN, CDR2 SYDVKM. The chain's CDR3 is CASALPGDSTGYTF. CDR3 coding DNA: TGTGCCAGCGCCTTACCGGGGGACAGTACTGGCTACACCTTC.

The chain couples TRBV4-1 to TRBJ2-5, with D maybe TRBD2 (5 bases). This CDR3 has 14 amino acids. The ends were cut back, 1 base at V and 5 bases at J, with 11 bases in the middle. Germline CDR1 and CDR2: MGHRA and YSYEKL. As DNA, the CDR3 is TGCGCCAGCAGCCAAGGCAGGAGGTTTGAGACCCAGTACTTC. Protein product: CASSQGRRFETQYF.

V and J are TRBV7-9 and TRBJ1-4; 8 bases fit TRBD1. This CDR3 is built from 15 residues. V gave up 5 bases and J gave up 8 bases; unmatched junction bases: 10. The germline V gene has CDR1 SEHNR and CDR2 FQNEAQ (reference sequence). The CDR3 DNA sequence: TGTGCCAGCAGCACCCGGACAGGGACGAGGGAAAAACTGTTTTTT. It is translated as CASSTRTGTREKLFF. Complete variable domain (other parts from reference TRBV7-9 and TRBJ1-4): DTGVSQNPRHKITKRGQNVTFRCDPISEHNRLYWYRQTLGQGPEFLTYFQNEAQLEKSRLLSDRFSAERPKGSFSTLEIQRTEQGDSAMYLCASSTRTGTREKLFFGSGTQLSVL.

The chain couples TRBV6-5 to TRBJ1-1; no clear D gene. This CDR3 contains 15 residues. V was clipped by 4 bases and J by 0 bases, with 12 bases between them. Germline CDR1 and CDR2: MNHEY and SVGAGI. The CDR3 protein is CASSSRGGMNTEAFF. CDR3 nucleotides: TGTGCCAGCAGTTCCCGGGGAGGTATGAACACTGAAGCTTTCTTT.

The rearrangement joins TRBV7-2 to TRBJ2-7; 15 positions agree with TRBD2. The V segment lost 5 bases and the J segment 0 bases; nucleotides outside the gene matches: 5. The CDR3 covers 17 residues. Germline loops: CDR1 SGHTA, CDR2 FQGNSA. The CDR3 spells CASSPGTSGGPSYEQYF. CDR3 bases: TGTGCCAGCAGCCCCGGGACTAGCGGGGGGCCCTCCTACGAGCAGTACTTC.

This rearrangement joins TRBV28 to TRBJ1-5; D not certain. Per the germline V gene, CDR1 is MDHEN and CDR2 is SYDVKM. The CDR3 extends over 14 amino acids. The V end was cut by 3 bases, the J end by 4 bases, with 10 bases between. The CDR3 nucleotides read TGTGCCAGCAGTTTTACCGGTGCAAATCAGCCCCAGCATTTT. Protein sequence: CASSFTGANQPQHF. The variable domain in full, completed from reference TRBV28 and TRBJ1-5, reads DVKVTQSSRYLVKRTGEKVFLECVQDMDHENMFWYRQDPGLGLRLIYFSYDVKMKEKGDIPEGYSVSREKKERFSLILESASTNQTSMYLCASSFTGANQPQHFGDGTRLSIL.

The V and J genes are TRBV30 and TRBJ2-3, with TRBD2 as a possible D gene (5 bases). The CDR3 runs to 14 residues. Trimming removed 3 bases from V and 2 bases from J, with 12 bases in between. CDR1 GTSNPN and CDR2 SVGIG come from the germline V gene (reference sequence). For the CDR3, the DNA is TGTGCCTGGAGGGAGGACTCTCACACAGATACGCAGTATTTT. This sequence encodes CAWREDSHTDTQYF.